A single TCR beta chain is shown here with its context. The entry originates in a study of blood T cell repertoires in COVID-19. Study overall: Samples came from the United States, Italy and Spain, spanning acute and convalescent COVID-19. The analysed material was cDNA or gDNA that came from T cells, B-cell-depleted T cells, or PBMCs.

In the authors' workflow: It was from reference gene primer amplification that nucleated cell counts were estimated. Produced via immunoSEQ multiplex PCR; TCRdb's table is partial and in-frame only. V and J calls and clone size come straight from that table; D and trimming were deduced from the DNA. Of around 46,000 clones in the sample, 75% to 80% were seen once. Deletions cut 3 bases from V and 7 bases from J, with 12 bases between. The CDR3 spans 13 residues. Germline assignment: CDR1 SGHTA and CDR2 FQGTGA. Sequenced sample: peripheral blood. The rearrangement joins TRBV7-3 to TRBJ2-5; possible D gene TRBD2, 5 bases. The receptor was isolated from a human donor with active or convalescent COVID-19. The donor label of this sample is uncertain. DNA for the CDR3: TGTGCCAGCAGCTTGGGCCCCCGGGGGACCCAGTACTTC. Translation gives CASSLGPRGTQYF. Full variable domain (rest looked up from reference TRBV7-3 and TRBJ2-5): GAGVSQTPSNKVTEKGKYVELRCDPISGHTALYWYRQSLGQGPEFLIYFQGTGAADDSGLPNDRFFAVRPEGSVSTLKIQRTERGDSAVYLCASSLGPRGTQYFGPGTRLLVL.